Shown below are 3 T cell receptor beta chains from a single sample sequenced in a study of neoadjuvant anti-PD-1 for oral cavity cancer (TCRdb year 2021). The time point label corresponds to: before neoadjuvant nivolumab. The method was the immunoSEQ multiplex PCR assay. Imported from immuneACCESS, the table was reduced by TCRdb to in-frame sequences with V and J called. These copies leave out some clones; in studies compared against another copy, an unresolved V gene accounts for under half, and the cause of the remainder is not known. A total of fewer than 20,000 clones appear in this sample, approximately 60% of them only once. Around 2.7% of the sample belongs to the ten largest clones. The source material was PBMCs, sampled before nivolumab (anti-PD-1) treatment. The receptors shown here come from a person aged 35-80 years with oral cavity squamous cell carcinoma.

The chain couples TRBV5-6 to TRBJ2-5; tentatively, D is TRBD1 (5 bases). This CDR3 is 13 amino acids long. V lost 1 base and J lost 5, with 9 bases in between. Per the germline V gene, CDR1 is SGHDT and CDR2 is YYEEEE. The CDR3 nucleotides are TGTGCCAGCAGCTTGAAGGGGTCGGAGACCCAGTACTTC. Its translation is CASSLKGSETQYF.

This chain links TRBV11-2 with TRBJ2-7, with 7 nucleotides matching TRBD1. Trimming at V came to 8 bases and at J to 0 bases, leaving 7 bases not matched to a gene. Germline V CDR1 and CDR2: SGHAT, FQNNGV. This CDR3 spans 14 amino acids. CDR3 region: CASGRQGSSYEQYF. CDR3 bases: TGTGCCAGCGGCCGACAGGGAAGCTCCTACGAGCAGTACTTC. The full variable domain, completed using reference TRBV11-2 and TRBJ2-7, is EAGVAQSPRYKIIEKRQSVAFWCNPISGHATLYWYQQILGQGPKLLIQFQNNGVVDDSQLPKDRFSAERLKGVDSTLKIQPAKLEDSAVYLCASGRQGSSYEQYFGPGTRLTVT.

This clone was detected only once. The chain combines TRBV30 with TRBJ1-3, with D uncertain. This CDR3 is 11 amino acids long. CDR1 is GTSNPN and CDR2 is SVGIG in the germline V gene (reference sequence). The V end lost 7 bases, the J end lost 0 bases, and 4 bases lay between the germline ends. In DNA form, the CDR3 reads TGTGCCTATTACTCTGGAAACACCATATATTTT. This gives the protein CAYYSGNTIYF.